A selection of T cell receptor beta chains follows, all from one sample in a study of long-term antiretroviral therapy in people with HIV. The data were produced by immunoSEQ multiplex PCR, yet TCRdb's version contains in-frame clones alone and is incomplete. Of about 28,000 clones in the sample, 80% to 90% were seen once. This material consisted of unsorted PBMCs, taken 0.8 years before starting antiretroviral therapy. These receptor sequences come from a man aged 18 to 35 with HIV. CDR3s include the opening cysteine and the closing phenylalanine or tryptophan. Each record gives: clone size, V gene, D gene, J gene, CDR3 DNA, CDR3 protein. A D gene is named only where the DNA matches it firmly. Part of the rows lack a size; the others show once, few, many or a class for expanded clones.

>-|TRBV4-3|TRBD2|TRBJ2-2
TGCGCCAGCAATCAGGGACTAGCGGGAGGAGGGCTGTTTTTT
CASNQGLAGGGLFF
>once|TRBV5-4|-|TRBJ1-1
TGTGCCAGCAGCTTTGTCCATACGCGGAACACTGAAGCTTTCTTT
CASSFVHTRNTEAFF
>-|TRBV7-8|-|TRBJ2-5
TGTGCCAGCAGTTCCCAAGAGGGGATCCAGACCCAGTACTTC
CASSSQEGIQTQYF
>-|TRBV18|-|TRBJ2-3
TGTGCCAGCTCTCGGAGCCGGACAGAGCCAGATACGCAGTATTTT
CASSRSRTEPDTQYF
>-|TRBV5-8|-|TRBJ1-5
TGTGCCAGCAGCCTACAACTCCAGGGGAATCAGCCCCAGCATTTT
CASSLQLQGNQPQHF
>once|TRBV29-1|-|TRBJ1-5
TGCAGCGTCTTGTGGGGGGTTGGGGACAGCAATCAGCCCCAGCATTTT
CSVLWGVGDSNQPQHF
>few|TRBV11-1|-|TRBJ1-2
TGTGCCAGCAGCCCAGACAGAGCCTATGGCTACACCTTC
CASSPDRAYGYTF
>-|TRBV19|-|TRBJ2-7
TGTGCCAGTAGGGGTAGGGGGGACGAGCAGTACTTC
CASRGRGDEQYF
>once|TRBV9|-|TRBJ2-3
TGTGCCAGCAGCGTAGCTGAAGGCGGGATAAATACGCAGTATTTT
CASSVAEGGINTQYF
>-|TRBV9|-|TRBJ2-2
TGTGCCAGCAGCCTGGGGTCAGGAACGAACACCGGGGAGCTGTTTTTT
CASSLGSGTNTGELFF
>-|TRBV11-1|-|TRBJ1-1
TGTGCCAGCAGCTTAGGCGGCAGGGGCTTTGAAGCTTTCTTT
CASSLGGRGFEAFF
>-|TRBV5-1|-|TRBJ1-4
TGCGCCAGCAGCTTGGTAGAGGGCGAAGAAAAACTGTTTTTT
CASSLVEGEEKLFF
>few|TRBV7-9|TRBD1|TRBJ1-6
TGTGCCAGCAGCGGACAGGGGCTTGGTTCACCCCTCCACTTT
CASSGQGLGSPLHF
>-|TRBV27|TRBD1|TRBJ2-5
TGTGCCAGCAGTTTAAGAGGGGGCGGAGAGACCCAGTACTTC
CASSLRGGGETQYF
>-|TRBV2|-|TRBJ2-5
TGTGCCAGCAGTGAAGTGGAGACCCAGTACTTC
CASSEVETQYF
>-|TRBV18|TRBD1|TRBJ2-1
TGTGCCAGCTCACCTTCCGGGACAGGAGAGGCCTACAATGAGCAGTTCTTC
CASSPSGTGEAYNEQFF
>-|TRBV6-6|-|TRBJ2-7
TGTGCCAGCGATCAGGGCTACGAGCAGTACTTC
CASDQGYEQYF
>-|TRBV2|TRBD2|TRBJ2-3
TGTGCCAGACGTCGGGCGGGAGATGGCACAGATACGCAGTATTTT
CARRRAGDGTDTQYF
>-|TRBV7-2|TRBD1|TRBJ1-1
TGTGCCAGCAGCCCAAAACAGGGGGCGAGTACTGAAGCTTTCTTT
CASSPKQGASTEAFF
>-|TRBV2|-|TRBJ2-7
TGTGCCAGCAGTGAAGACAGGATTAGCTCCTACGAGCAGTACTTC
CASSEDRISSYEQYF
>-|TRBV4-3|-|TRBJ2-5
TGCGCCAGCAGCCAAATGGGCAGGGTAACAGAGACCCAGTACTTC
CASSQMGRVTETQYF
>-|TRBV7-8|TRBD2|TRBJ2-1
TGTGCCAGCAGCTTAGGGACTAGCGGGAGCTACAATGAGCAGTTCTTC
CASSLGTSGSYNEQFF
>-|TRBV4-3|TRBD1|TRBJ2-3
TGCGCCAGCAGCCAAAACCCGGGACAGGGCACAGATACGCAGTATTTT
CASSQNPGQGTDTQYF
>-|TRBV11-1|-|TRBJ2-2
TGTGCCAGCAGCTTAGCCTTCATAGGGGAGCTGTTTTTT
CASSLAFIGELFF
>-|TRBV5-1|-|TRBJ1-5
TGCGCCAGCAGCAGGGCCGGTCATAGCAATCAGCCCCAGCATTTT
CASSRAGHSNQPQHF
>-|TRBV4-1|-|TRBJ1-3
TGCGCCAGCAGCCAAGCTAATCCTGGAAACACCATATATTTT
CASSQANPGNTIYF
>-|TRBV5-6|-|TRBJ1-2
TGTGCCAGCAGCTTGTTGACGGTGGGGAACTATGGCTACACCTTC
CASSLLTVGNYGYTF
>-|TRBV7-6|-|TRBJ2-3
TGTGCCAGCAGCCGGGGCCCAGGCACAGATACGCAGTATTTT
CASSRGPGTDTQYF
>-|TRBV28|-|TRBJ1-5
TGTGCCAGCAGTCTACCCCCCGCAGGGTACAATCAGCCCCAGCATTTT
CASSLPPAGYNQPQHF
>-|TRBV9|-|TRBJ1-2
TGTGCCAGCAGCGTGGGGCCCTATGGCTACACCTTC
CASSVGPYGYTF
>-|TRBV7-3|-|TRBJ2-3
TGTGCCAGCAGCTTAACGACAGCTAGCACAGATACGCAGTATTTT
CASSLTTASTDTQYF
>-|TRBV4-3|TRBD1|TRBJ1-2
TGCGCCAGCAGCCAGGAGACCGACGGACAGGCTAACTATGGCTACACCTTC
CASSQETDGQANYGYTF
>few|TRBV5-3|-|TRBJ1-2
TGTGCCGTCCCTACAGGGCTCTATGGCTACACCTTC
CAVPTGLYGYTF
>-|TRBV2|-|TRBJ1-5
TGTGCCAGTGGCACGAGGACGCATCAGCCCCAGCATTTT
CASGTRTHQPQHF
>-|TRBV5-6|-|TRBJ1-6
TGTGCCAGCAGCTTGGCCGGCCAGACCTATAATTCACCCCTCCACTTT
CASSLAGQTYNSPLHF
>-|TRBV14|-|TRBJ2-2
TGTGCCAGCAGCAAACCGGGACCCCTCAACACCGGGGAGCTGTTTTTT
CASSKPGPLNTGELFF
>-|TRBV6-5|TRBD1|TRBJ2-2
TGTGCCAGCAGTCGGACAGGGGCCGGGGAGCTGTTTTTT
CASSRTGAGELFF
>few|TRBV7-8|-|TRBJ2-5
TGTGCCAGCCGCCCTTTAGACCAAGAGACCCAGTACTTC
CASRPLDQETQYF
>-|TRBV13|-|TRBJ1-6
TGTGCCAGCAGCGGGGGTTTGTCACCCCTCCACTTT
CASSGGLSPLHF
>-|TRBV12-5|-|TRBJ1-4
TGTGCTAGTGGCGACGGGTATTACGATGAAAAACTGTTTTTT
CASGDGYYDEKLFF
>-|TRBV2|TRBD1|TRBJ1-3
TGTGCCAGCACTGAACATAGGGACAGGGCCATCTCTGGAAACACCATATATTTT
CASTEHRDRAISGNTIYF
>-|TRBV7-3|-|TRBJ2-5
TGTGCCAGCAGCTTGCAGGCCACGGGAGAGACCCAGTACTTC
CASSLQATGETQYF
>-|TRBV2|-|TRBJ1-6
TGTGCCAGCAGGGAAGGGGGGGATTATAATTCACCCCTCCACTTT
CASREGGDYNSPLHF
>-|TRBV6-6|-|TRBJ2-3
TGTGCCAGCAGCCGACAAAGTCCGGATACGCAGTATTTT
CASSRQSPDTQYF
>-|TRBV7-9|-|TRBJ2-1
TGTGCCAGCAGAGCAGTTGGTGAGCAGTTCTTC
CASRAVGEQFF
>-|TRBV11-3|TRBD1|TRBJ2-3
TGTGCCAGCAGCACCGACAGGGAAGATACGCAGTATTTT
CASSTDREDTQYF